These T cell receptor beta chains were read from a single sample in a study of regulatory T cells in long-lasting Graves disease. TCRdb independently ran MiXCR on the multiplex PCR reads; one entry per CDR3 protein. The sample lists 350,000 to 500,000 distinct CDR3 sequences; roughly 15% were seen once. A further study also used this sample, focusing on T cells in Graves' hyperthyroidism and ophthalmopathy.

The sample in question was peripheral blood mononuclear cells (PBMCs), obtained at new diagnosis, from a patient treated with antithyroid drugs. The source of these receptors is a woman between 45 and 60 years old with Graves disease. The CDR3 runs from the conserved cysteine through the conserved F or W. Fields, in order: CDR3 protein, CDR3 DNA, V gene, clone size, J gene, D gene. The D gene is left open where the match is weak. Not all rows give a size; the values are once, few, many and, for expanded clones, a class.

CASSQDVGNTIYF TGCGCCAGCAGCCAAGATGTCGGAAACACCATATATTTT TRBV4-1 many TRBJ1-3 .
CASPEEGANYGYTF TGTGCCAGCCCTGAAGAGGGAGCTAACTATGGCTACACCTTC TRBV2 . TRBJ1-2 .
CASSQGYVSYEQYF TGTGCCAGCAGTCAAGGGTATGTCTCCTACGAGCAGTACTTC TRBV27 many TRBJ2-7 .
CASSQDFGTGGPAGELFF TGTGCCAGCAGCCAAGATTTTGGGACAGGGGGCCCGGCCGGGGAGCTGTTTTTT TRBV3-1 many TRBJ2-2 TRBD1
CASSSAQATDTQYF TGTGCCAGCAGCTCCGCTCAAGCCACAGATACGCAGTATTTT TRBV28 many TRBJ2-3 .
CSVGGNERLFF TGCAGCGTTGGTGGGAATGAAAGACTGTTTTTT TRBV29-1 few TRBJ1-4 .
CASSGQGAGTEAFF TGCGCCAGCAGCGGACAGGGGGCAGGTACTGAAGCTTTCTTT TRBV5-1 many TRBJ1-1 TRBD1
CASSYGMWETQYF TGTGCCAGCAGTTATGGGATGTGGGAGACCCAGTACTTC TRBV6-5 many TRBJ2-5 .
CASSTLTPGLADYTDTQYF TGTGCCAGTAGCACCCTGACCCCGGGACTAGCAGATTACACAGATACGCAGTATTTT TRBV19 many TRBJ2-3 TRBD2
CASSYGQHSGNTIYF TGTGCCAGCAGTTACGGCCAGCACTCTGGAAACACCATATATTTT TRBV6-2/TRBV6-3 . TRBJ1-3 .
CASSPPPGAGVNTGELFF TGTGCCAGCTCACCACCTCCTGGAGCGGGAGTCAACACCGGGGAGCTGTTTTTT TRBV18 . TRBJ2-2 TRBD2
CSAREETQYF TGCAGTGCTAGGGAAGAGACCCAGTACTTC TRBV20-1 many TRBJ2-5 .
CASSAGTSVANEQFF TGTGCCAGCAGTGCCGGGACTAGCGTCGCCAATGAGCAGTTCTTC TRBV28 many TRBJ2-1 TRBD2
CAISELAATYEQYF TGTGCCATCAGTGAATTAGCGGCAACCTACGAGCAGTACTTC TRBV10-3 many TRBJ2-7 .
CASSDLEDSYEQYF TGTGCCAGCAGTGATTTAGAGGACAGCTACGAGCAGTACTTC TRBV6-2/TRBV6-3 . TRBJ2-7 .
CASSPPTSGRTYSTRQFF TGTGCCAGCTCACCACCGACTAGCGGGAGGACGTACTCCACAAGGCAGTTCTTC TRBV18 once TRBJ2-1 TRBD2
CASSLGDASYTEAFF TGCGCCAGCAGCTTGGGTGACGCTTCTTACACTGAAGCTTTCTTT TRBV5-1 . TRBJ1-1 .
CASSRGVTEQFF TGTGCCAGCAGCCGGGGAGTTACGGAGCAGTTCTTC TRBV5-5 . TRBJ2-1 .
CASSHEGSGTYEQYF TGTGCCAGCAGCCACGAAGGTAGCGGTACTTACGAGCAGTACTTC TRBV3-1 . TRBJ2-7 .
CASTPGSLSYEQYF TGTGCCAGCACCCCCGGCAGTCTATCCTACGAGCAGTACTTC TRBV28 many TRBJ2-7 .
CAWSGGGEQYF TGTGCCTGGAGTGGAGGGGGGGAGCAGTACTTC TRBV30 many TRBJ2-7 .
CASLTSGGPDTQYF TGTGCCAGCCTGACTAGCGGGGGCCCCGATACGCAGTATTTT TRBV11-2 many TRBJ2-3 TRBD2
CASSPLGGRTQYF TGTGCCAGCAGCCCACTAGGGGGTCGTACGCAGTATTTT TRBV11-2 many TRBJ2-3 .
CASGIHYEQYF TGTGCCAGCGGAATACACTACGAGCAGTACTTC TRBV11-2 many TRBJ2-7 .
CSARGGRSNTEAFF TGCAGTGCTAGAGGAGGCAGATCGAACACTGAAGCTTTCTTT TRBV20-1 few TRBJ1-1 .
CASSLGQGDIEAFF TGTGCCAGCAGCTTGGGACAGGGAGACATTGAAGCTTTCTTT TRBV7-9 many TRBJ1-1 TRBD1
CSADRSPGTSVSEQFF TGCAGCGCCGACAGATCTCCCGGGACTAGCGTTAGTGAGCAGTTCTTC TRBV29-1 many TRBJ2-1 TRBD2
CASSTGDDGTNEKLFF TGTGCCAGCAGTACAGGGGACGATGGGACTAATGAAAAACTGTTTTTT TRBV27 many TRBJ1-4 TRBD1
CASSQGGRVWETQYF TGCGCCAGCAGCCAAGGTGGCAGGGTTTGGGAGACCCAGTACTTC TRBV4-1 . TRBJ2-5 .
CASSPTTGGEAFF TGTGCCAGCAGCCCCACGACAGGGGGTGAAGCTTTCTTT TRBV7-3 many TRBJ1-1 TRBD1
CSASKGRDEQYF TGCAGTGCTAGCAAAGGGAGGGACGAGCAGTACTTC TRBV20-1 many TRBJ2-7 TRBD2
CASRSGLAGETDTQYF TGTGCCAGCAGGTCGGGACTAGCGGGAGAAACAGATACGCAGTATTTT TRBV7-2 . TRBJ2-3 TRBD2
CASSVVGSTEAFF TGTGCCAGCAGCGTAGTAGGGAGCACTGAAGCTTTCTTT TRBV9 few TRBJ1-1 .
CASSENLLAGHNEQFF TGTGCCAGCAGTGAAAACCTTCTAGCGGGACACAATGAGCAGTTCTTC TRBV6-1 many TRBJ2-1 TRBD2
CASSLTGVDGYTF TGCGCCAGCAGCCTGACAGGGGTTGACGGCTACACCTTC TRBV5-1 many TRBJ1-2 TRBD1
CASSKRDGSYNEQFF TGTGCCAGCAGCAAGCGGGACGGCTCCTACAATGAGCAGTTCTTC TRBV9 many TRBJ2-1 TRBD2
CASSDSGLAATDTQYF TGTGCCAGCAGTGACTCGGGACTAGCGGCCACAGATACGCAGTATTTT TRBV10-3 . TRBJ2-3 TRBD2
CASSREDRGYGYTF TGTGCCAGCAGTCGAGAGGACAGGGGCTATGGCTACACCTTC TRBV6-1 many TRBJ1-2 TRBD1
CASSFQGVTDTQYF TGTGCCAGCAGCTTTCAGGGGGTGACAGATACGCAGTATTTT TRBV11-1 many TRBJ2-3 TRBD1
CSVATGANVLTF TGCAGCGTCGCCACTGGGGCCAACGTCCTGACTTTC TRBV29-1 few TRBJ2-6 .
CSALARLAESSYEQYF TGCAGTGCTTTAGCACGACTAGCGGAAAGCTCCTACGAGCAGTACTTC TRBV20-1 many TRBJ2-7 TRBD2
CASSLASWGVANTGELFF TGTGCCAGCAGCTTAGCGTCTTGGGGCGTGGCGAACACCGGGGAGCTGTTTTTT TRBV7-9 . TRBJ2-2 .
CASSQSWVGNTEAFF TGTGCCAGCAGCCAATCCTGGGTGGGGAACACTGAAGCTTTCTTT TRBV16 many TRBJ1-1 .
CASSQGIHTGELFF TGTGCCAGCAGCCAAGGGATCCACACCGGGGAGCTGTTTTTT TRBV3-1 . TRBJ2-2 .
CASSQEWRLGYNGQFF TGTGCCAGCAGCCAAGAGTGGAGACTAGGGTACAATGGGCAGTTCTTC TRBV3-1 . TRBJ2-1 .
CASSQGQGSSEQYF TGTGCCAGCAGCCAAGGACAGGGATCCTCCGAGCAGTACTTC TRBV27 . TRBJ2-7 TRBD1
CASSDSGGSYEQYF TGTGCCAGCAGTGACTCAGGGGGCAGCTACGAGCAGTACTTC TRBV2 many TRBJ2-7 TRBD1
CASSYGAKETQYF TGTGCCAGCAGTTATGGAGCGAAAGAGACCCAGTACTTC TRBV6-5 few TRBJ2-5 .
CASSPTQGITDTQYF TGTGCCAGCTCACCAACTCAGGGAATCACAGATACGCAGTATTTT TRBV18 many TRBJ2-3 .
CASSLGQGGVPQHF TGTGCCAGCAGTTTAGGGCAGGGTGGCGTGCCCCAGCATTTT TRBV12-3/TRBV12-4 few TRBJ1-5 .